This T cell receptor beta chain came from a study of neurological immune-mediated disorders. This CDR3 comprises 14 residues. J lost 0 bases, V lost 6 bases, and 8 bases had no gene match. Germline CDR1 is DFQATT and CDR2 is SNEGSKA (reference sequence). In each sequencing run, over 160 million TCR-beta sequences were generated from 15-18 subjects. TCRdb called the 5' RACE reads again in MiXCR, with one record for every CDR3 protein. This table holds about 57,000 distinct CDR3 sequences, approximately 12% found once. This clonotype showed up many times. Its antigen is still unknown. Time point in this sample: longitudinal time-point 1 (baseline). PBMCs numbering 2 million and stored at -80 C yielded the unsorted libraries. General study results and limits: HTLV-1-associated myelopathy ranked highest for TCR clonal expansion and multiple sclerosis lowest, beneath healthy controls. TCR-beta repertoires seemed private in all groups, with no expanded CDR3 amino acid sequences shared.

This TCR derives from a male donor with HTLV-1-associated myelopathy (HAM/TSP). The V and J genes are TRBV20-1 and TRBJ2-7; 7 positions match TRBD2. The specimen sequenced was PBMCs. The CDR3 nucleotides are TGCAGTGCAAATTTCGGGGGGAGCTCCTACGAGCAGTACTTC. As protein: CSANFGGSSYEQYF.